What follows are 14 T cell receptor beta chains derived from one specimen sequenced in a study of shared T cell receptors in the human thymus. Generated by immunoSEQ multiplex PCR, the TCRdb table keeps only in-frame clones and is missing some. The sample carries roughly 700,000 clones, approximately 88% recorded once. The same data also contributed to another study, on human thymus T cells.

The sequencing sample was made of thymocytes. The receptors were gathered from a boy in the first two years of life with a congenital heart defect.

The rearrangement links TRBV29-1 to TRBJ2-1, with 8 bases that match TRBD2. This CDR3 is built from 18 residues. Germline CDR1 is SQVTM and CDR2 is ANQGSEA. J was trimmed by 0 bases and V by 1 base; bases with no gene match: 11. The DNA of the CDR3 is TGCAGCGTTGAAGGCGGGGGGCGCGGCTCGAGCTCCTACAATGAGCAGTTCTTC. It specifies CSVEGGGRGSSSYNEQFF.

Comment on this clone: Within the sample, other DNA sequences also encode this same CDR3. The chain is built from TRBV4-2 and TRBJ2-2, with D perhaps TRBD2 (6 bases). The germline CDR1 and CDR2 sequences are LGHNA and YNFKEQ. This CDR3 contains 14 residues. Trimming took 0 bases from V and 5 from J, leaving 7 bases between them. This chain's CDR3 is CASSQEGGTGELFF. CDR3 sequence (DNA): TGTGCCAGCAGCCAAGAGGGGGGTACCGGGGAGCTGTTTTTT.

Only one count was recorded for this clone. The genes are TRBV4-1 and TRBJ2-2, with TRBD2 identical over 13 bases. Trimming took 4 bases from V and 4 from J; bases not matched to a gene: 9. The germline V gene encodes CDR1 MGHRA and CDR2 YSYEKL. This CDR3 region has 18 residues. The DNA of the CDR3 is TGCGCCAGCAGCCCCACTAGCGGGAGGGCCACAGTCACCGGGGAGCTGTTTTTT. It specifies CASSPTSGRATVTGELFF.

V and J are TRBV2 and TRBJ2-3; D is perhaps TRBD1 (6 bases). The CDR3 is 17 amino acids. CDR1 is SNHLY, CDR2 FYNNEI, per germline. The V and J ends lost 4 bases and 5 bases respectively, with 22 bases between them. Written as DNA, the CDR3 is TGTGCCAGCAGTGTTTTCGACCCGCCCCGAGGGGGAGATACGCAGTATTTT. This sequence encodes CASSVFDPPRGGDTQYF.

This clone has only one observation. The V and J genes are TRBV29-1 and TRBJ2-7, with unresolved D. The length of the CDR3 is 13 residues. Deletions cut 0 bases from V and 6 bases from J, with 12 bases between. Germline values: CDR1 SQVTM, CDR2 ANQGSEA. The CDR3 bases are TGCAGCGTTGAAGACAAAGACAATTCCGAGCAGTACTTC. It codes for CSVEDKDNSEQYF.

This chain joins TRBV2 and TRBJ2-1, with 13 positions matching TRBD2. The CDR3 runs to 16 residues. Germline V gives CDR1 SNHLY, CDR2 FYNNEI. The V gene end was trimmed by 3 bases and the J gene end by 5 bases; junction bases not matched to a gene: 4. CDR3 loop: CASSDQLAGGHNEQFF. Here the CDR3 DNA reads TGTGCCAGCAGTGACCAACTAGCGGGAGGGCACAATGAGCAGTTCTTC.

V usage is TRBV21-1 and J usage is TRBJ2-1; TRBD1 was called by the table and not checked on the DNA. TRBV21-1 is marked as a pseudogene. The CDR3 totals 12 residues. The CDR3 spells CASSKAVTGQFF. CDR3 DNA: TGTGCCAGCAGCAAAGCGGTGACAGGGCAGTTCTTC.

Only one count was recorded for this clone. The chain couples TRBV4-3 to TRBJ2-3; 7 bases align to TRBD2. The CDR3 covers 16 residues. Trimming took 4 bases from V and 3 from J; bases not matched to a gene: 10. Germline lookup yields CDR1 LGHNA and CDR2 YSLEER. The CDR3 spells CASSPMAGVNTDTQYF. Written as DNA, the CDR3 is TGCGCCAGCAGCCCTATGGCGGGAGTTAATACAGATACGCAGTATTTT.

The chain joins TRBV28 to TRBJ2-7, with D perhaps matching TRBD2 (5 bases). There are 13 residues in the CDR3. Trimming shortened V by 3 bases and J by 4 bases, and 10 bases separated the two germline ends. CDR1 is MDHEN, CDR2 SYDVKM, per germline. The CDR3 sequence: CASSFLREYEQYF. The CDR3 DNA follows: TGTGCCAGCAGTTTTTTAAGGGAGTACGAGCAGTACTTC.

In regard to this clone: The junction departs from the called germline gene at one end, perhaps through a read error. V gene TRBV10-3 combines with J gene TRBJ1-3; D unresolved. CDR3 length equals 14 residues. Germline values: CDR1 ENHRY, CDR2 SYGVKD. The CDR3: CAIQGGSSGNTIYF. The CDR3 region has the DNA TGTGCCATCCAAGGAGGGAGCTCTGGAAACACCATCTATTTT.

This clone occurred a few times. The chain joins TRBV2 to TRBJ2-5; no clear D. The CDR3 runs to 10 residues. The germline V and J ends were trimmed by 5 bases and 5 bases, with 3 bases remaining between them. Germline V CDR1 and CDR2: SNHLY, FYNNEI. The CDR3 is CASSLETQYF. CDR3 in DNA: TGTGCCAGCAGTCTTGAGACCCAGTACTTC.

The V and J genes are TRBV19 and TRBJ2-2; perhaps TRBD2 as D (6 bases). The length of the CDR3 is 15 residues. Per the germline V gene, CDR1 is LNHDA and CDR2 is SQIVND (reference sequence). V shed 4 bases and J shed 1 base, with 10 bases lying between them. CDR3 sequence reads: CASSTGDWNTGELFF. The DNA for the CDR3 is TGTGCCAGTAGTACCGGGGACTGGAACACCGGGGAGCTGTTTTTT. Based on the CDR3 plus reference TRBV19 and TRBJ2-2, the full variable domain is DGGITQSPKYLFRKEGQNVTLSCEQNLNHDAMYWYRQDPGQGLRLIYYSQIVNDFQKGDIAEGYSVSREKKESFPLTVTSAQKNPTAFYLCASSTGDWNTGELFFGEGSRLTVL.

The CDR3 region has the DNA TGTGCCAGCAGCCAAACAAGTCACAGGGGACTTTCCATGAACACTGAAGCTTTCTTT. Amino acid sequence: CASSQTSHRGLSMNTEAFF. This rearrangement joins TRBV4-2 to TRBJ1-1; 7 positions match TRBD1. The V gene's germline CDR1 is LGHNA and CDR2 YNFKEQ. After removal of 2 bases from V and 0 bases from J, the junction contained 15 bases not matched to a gene. The CDR3 extends over 19 amino acids.

The chain uses TRBV5-4 and TRBJ1-1; no clear D gene. The CDR3 consists of 16 residues. In germline, CDR1 is SGHNT, CDR2 YYREEE (reference sequence). V lost 3 bases, J lost 4 bases, and 19 bases lay in between. This CDR3 is CASSYRRRGLGTEAFF. CDR3 DNA: TGTGCCAGCAGCTACCGCCGTCGGGGTCTGGGCACTGAAGCTTTCTTT.